The 8 T cell receptor beta chains listed next were all sequenced from one sample in a study of Tregs in tolerant kidney transplant recipients. Antigens for these TCRs are unknown. Measured with immunoSEQ multiplex PCR; TCRdb has only the in-frame clones, and not every one. This sample has 15,000 to 20,000 clones, with 55% to 75% found just once. The material sequenced was Tregs from blood cultured with allogeneic cells. Every receptor here comes from a human donor in good health.

Only a few counts were recorded for this clone. The gene calls are TRBV18 and TRBJ1-3, with TRBD1 as a possible D gene (6 bases). The germline V and J ends were trimmed by 3 bases and 1 base, with 7 bases remaining between them. The V gene's germline CDR1 is KGHSH and CDR2 LQKENI. The length of the CDR3 is 14 residues. The CDR3 reads CASSPRGSGNTIYF. In DNA form, the CDR3 reads TGTGCCAGCTCACCCAGGGGATCTGGAAACACCATATATTTT.

The chain is built from TRBV10-2 and TRBJ1-3; 7 nucleotides match TRBD1. This CDR3 has 16 amino acids. V lost 2 bases, J lost 4 bases, and 8 bases stayed unmatched. CDR1 WSHSY and CDR2 SAAADI come from the germline V gene. CDR3 sequence (DNA): TGCGCCAGCAGTGAGCCGACAGGGTTCTCCGGAAACACCATATATTTT. Translation: CASSEPTGFSGNTIYF.

This chain joins TRBV5-4 and TRBJ1-1; perhaps TRBD1 as D (6 bases). Germline V gene lookup returns CDR1 SGHNT and CDR2 YYREEE (reference sequence). This CDR3 is built from 17 residues. Trimming cost V 4 bases and J 6 bases, with 25 bases left between them. CDR3 nucleotide sequence: TGTGCCAGCAGCCCCCGCTACAGGGTGGGGCCCTACGCTGAAGCTTTCTTT. This encodes CASSPRYRVGPYAEAFF.

This clone is termed medium-sized. This sequence joins TRBV6-7 and TRBJ1-5; D is unresolved. TRBV6-7 is an ORF; its function is uncertain. The length of the CDR3 is 13 residues. The chain's CDR3 is CGPSGVNNQPQHF. CDR3 bases: TGTGGCCCAAGTGGGGTCAACAATCAGCCCCAGCATTTT.

This clone has a handful of counts. The genes are TRBV5-4 and TRBJ2-3, with 10 bases lining up with TRBD2. The germline V gene has CDR1 SGHNT and CDR2 YYREEE (reference sequence). The CDR3 spans 16 residues. The trim removed 3 bases at V and 2 bases at J, leaving 6 bases unmatched. The CDR3 nucleotides read TGTGCCAGCAGCTCTAGCGGGAGCTACTACACAGATACGCAGTATTTT. Translation: CASSSSGSYYTDTQYF.

The V gene is TRBV6-1, the J gene TRBJ2-7; TRBD2 agrees at 7 bases. The J segment lost 4 bases and the V segment lost 9 bases, leaving 9 bases of the junction unmatched. The CDR3 has 13 residues. Germline values: CDR1 MNHNS, CDR2 SASEGT. DNA for the CDR3: TGTGCCAGTCCTATCGGGGGAGGGTACGAGCAGTACTTC. Encoded protein: CASPIGGGYEQYF.

This clone was counted a few times. V usage is TRBV2 and J usage is TRBJ2-7; a possible D gene is TRBD1 (6 bases). The CDR3 covers 13 residues. The ends were cut back, 6 bases at V and 3 bases at J, with 12 bases in the middle. Germline CDR1 is SNHLY and CDR2 is FYNNEI. The CDR3 region is CASRRDRNYEQYF. DNA of the CDR3: TGTGCCAGCAGACGCGACAGGAACTACGAGCAGTACTTC.

The CDR3 here is CASSTTGLGTGELFF. Here the CDR3 DNA reads TGTGCCAGCAGTACCACAGGGTTGGGCACCGGGGAGCTGTTTTTT. This chain connects TRBV6-5 to TRBJ2-2, with D possibly TRBD1 on 6 matching bases. V shed 5 bases and J shed 4 bases, with 14 bases lying between them. Germline V gene lookup returns CDR1 MNHEY and CDR2 SVGAGI. This CDR3 contains 15 residues.